This entry concerns a single T cell receptor (beta chain). This entry is derived from a study of blood T cell repertoires in COVID-19. Study-level background: Sites in the United States, Italy and Spain provided acute and convalescent COVID-19 samples. From T cells, B-cell-depleted T cells, or PBMCs came the material, which was cDNA or gDNA.

Authors' methods: Nucleated cell counts were estimated from reference gene primer amplification. Libraries were prepared by immunoSEQ multiplex PCR; TCRdb keeps only in-frame clonotypes and omits some of them. From that table come the V and J calls and clone size; the DNA was used to work out D and trimming. This table has 200,000 to 300,000 clones, roughly 86% appearing once. Trimming at V came to 8 bases and at J to 6 bases, leaving 6 bases not matched to a gene. CDR3 length: 13 amino acids. In germline, CDR1 is LNHDA, CDR2 SQIVND (reference sequence). Patients at the Seattle site were enrolled during active infection and followed longitudinally.

The clonotype was recovered from a woman over 75 with COVID-19, enrolled during active disease. Sequenced material: peripheral blood. The V gene is TRBV19, the J gene TRBJ1-5; TRBD1 matches at 8 bases. The CDR3 protein is CASHDRGAQPQHF. In DNA, the CDR3 is TGTGCCAGTCATGACAGGGGAGCTCAGCCCCAGCATTTT. The entire variable domain, with the rest obtained from reference TRBV19 and TRBJ1-5, is as follows: DGGITQSPKYLFRKEGQNVTLSCEQNLNHDAMYWYRQDPGQGLRLIYYSQIVNDFQKGDIAEGYSVSREKKESFPLTVTSAQKNPTAFYLCASHDRGAQPQHFGDGTRLSIL.